This TCR beta chain was found in a study of T-cell memory formation after mild COVID-19. Findings and caveats of the study: Of the contracting clones, CD4+ ones lay mainly in CM and EM, and CD8+ ones in EMRA.

In the case of this clonotype: What it recognizes is unknown.

TCRdb re-analysed the 5' RACE reads in MiXCR, keeping a single row per CDR3 protein. The sample holds about 110,000 distinct CDR3 sequences, roughly 12% seen once. The V gene end was trimmed by 6 bases and the J gene end by 2 bases; junction bases not matched to a gene: 11. The CDR3 is 16 amino acids. This clonotype was sampled from an adult woman who had mild COVID-19 (a few samples of this study predate the infection). Cell type and time point are not known. Sequences were obtained from PBMCs or a T cell subset sorted from them (not recorded which). The gene calls are TRBV12-3 or TRBV12-4 and TRBJ2-7; 9 bases match TRBD1. The CDR3 spells CASSHTGGRSAYEQYF. The CDR3 bases are TGTGCCAGCAGCCATACAGGGGGCCGAAGCGCCTACGAGCAGTACTTC.